This TCR beta chain was recovered during a study of T cells in Graves' hyperthyroidism and ophthalmopathy. From RNA transcripts, TCR beta CDR3 regions were amplified. The primer set for the first-round RT-PCR of the TCR CDR3 was HTBI. One entry per CDR3 protein, called by TCRdb with MiXCR from the multiplex PCR reads. The sample carries under 450,000 distinct CDR3 sequences, approximately 14% recorded once. V was pared by 4 bases and J by 2 bases, with 3 bases of the junction left unmatched. CDR3 size: 15 residues. The chain is built from TRBV12-3 or TRBV12-4 and TRBJ2-3, with 10 bases aligning to TRBD1. The source is a woman aged 18 to 35 with Graves' hyperthyroidism. Sample: blood. In nucleotides, the CDR3 is TGTGCCAGCAGTTCGGGGACAGGGGACACAGATACGCAGTATTTT. Its protein is CASSSGTGDTDTQYF.